The 14 T cell receptor beta chains given below trace back to one sample, sequenced in a study of blood T cell repertoires in COVID-19. Libraries were prepared by immunoSEQ multiplex PCR; TCRdb keeps only in-frame clonotypes and omits some of them. The sample includes just under 250,000 clones, around 87% seen only once; the top ten take about 2.9%. Sequencing was performed on peripheral blood. Source of these receptors: a woman aged 30 to 39 who had recovered from COVID-19.

V is TRBV2 and J is TRBJ1-2; no clear D gene. Between the trimmed V and J ends, which lost 2 bases and 4 bases, there was a span of 5 bases. The length of the CDR3 is 12 residues. In germline, CDR1 is SNHLY, CDR2 FYNNEI. The CDR3 DNA is TGTGCCAGCAGTGAATGGCTCTATGGCTACACCTTC. Translating it yields CASSEWLYGYTF.

The chain is built from TRBV18 and TRBJ1-2; D is perhaps TRBD1 (5 bases). The germline V gene encodes CDR1 KGHSH and CDR2 LQKENI. V was shortened by 1 base and J by 4 bases, with 13 bases between the two germline ends. The CDR3 runs to 15 residues. Here the CDR3 reads CASSPLGAKGYGYTF. The CDR3 region has the DNA TGTGCCAGCTCACCACTAGGGGCCAAAGGCTATGGCTACACCTTC.

The J gene is TRBJ1-5, the V gene TRBV7-2; no reliable D call. CDR3 length equals 14 residues. Per the germline V gene, CDR1 is SGHTA and CDR2 is FQGNSA. V was cut by 5 bases and J by 0 bases, with 8 bases left in between. CDR3 region: CASSQLHSNQPQHF. CDR3 DNA sequence: TGTGCCAGCAGCCAGTTACATAGCAATCAGCCCCAGCATTTT.

In this sample, this clone turned up a few times. This chain links TRBV28 with TRBJ1-6; TRBD1 agrees at 8 bases. The V gene end was trimmed by 6 bases and the J gene end by 7 bases; junction bases not matched to a gene: 8. The CDR3 contains 15 residues. Germline V lookup: CDR1 MDHEN, CDR2 SYDVKM. CDR3 sequence (DNA): TGTGCCAGCAGACCACAGGGGGGGAAAAATTCACCCCTCCACTTT. Its protein product is CASRPQGGKNSPLHF. Full variable domain (remainder filled in from reference TRBV28 and TRBJ1-6): DVKVTQSSRYLVKRTGEKVFLECVQDMDHENMFWYRQDPGLGLRLIYFSYDVKMKEKGDIPEGYSVSREKKERFSLILESASTNQTSMYLCASRPQGGKNSPLHFGNGTRLTVT.

V usage is TRBV6-2 or TRBV6-3 and J usage is TRBJ2-7; 8 nucleotides line up with TRBD2. The CDR3 is 14 amino acids. V lost 4 bases to trimming and J lost 4 bases; unmatched junction nucleotides: 6. The germline V gene has CDR1 MNHEY and CDR2 SVGEGT. CDR3 sequence (DNA): TGTGCCAGCAGTTCTGGCGGGGGGACATACGAGCAGTACTTC. The encoded protein is CASSSGGGTYEQYF.

The genes are TRBV5-1 and TRBJ1-2; D is possibly TRBD1 (6 bases). This CDR3 has 16 residues. Germline CDR1 reads SGHRS; CDR2 reads YFSETQ. The ends were cut back, 0 bases at V and 2 bases at J, with 14 bases in the middle. The CDR3 protein is CASSLGDTRTNYGYTF. For the CDR3, the DNA is TGCGCCAGCAGCTTGGGGGACACGAGAACCAACTATGGCTACACCTTC.

This chain links TRBV16 with TRBJ1-1, with unresolved D. The germline CDR1 and CDR2 sequences are KGHSY and FQNENV. The V end lost 4 bases, the J end lost 5 bases, and 11 bases lay between the germline ends. The CDR3 is 13 amino acids. The CDR3 is CASSLPPGTEAFF. CDR3 coding DNA: TGTGCCAGCAGCCTACCGCCGGGGACTGAAGCTTTCTTT.

The chain is built from TRBV5-1 and TRBJ2-1, with a possible D match to TRBD2 (6 bases). In germline, CDR1 is SGHRS, CDR2 YFSETQ. CDR3 length equals 14 residues. Trimming took 1 base from V and 2 from J, leaving 7 bases between them. Written as DNA, the CDR3 is TGCGCCAGCAGCTTGCGCGGGACCTACAATGAGCAGTTCTTC. Translated, it gives CASSLRGTYNEQFF.

The rearrangement links TRBV7-6 to TRBJ1-6, with TRBD1 as a possible D gene (6 bases). V dropped 4 bases and J dropped 7 bases, with 14 bases sitting between them. Germline-derived CDR1 and CDR2 are SGHVS and FNYEAQ. The CDR3 extends over 15 amino acids. The CDR3 nucleotides read TGTGCCAGCAGCTCCCCCAGGGGAGCGAATTCACCCCTCCACTTT. As protein: CASSSPRGANSPLHF. Complete variable domain (other parts from reference TRBV7-6 and TRBJ1-6): GAGVSQSPRYKVTKRGQDVALRCDPISGHVSLYWYRQALGQGPEFLTYFNYEAQQDKSGLPNDRFSAERPEGSISTLTIQRTEQRDSAMYRCASSSPRGANSPLHFGNGTRLTVT.

In nucleotides, the CDR3 is TGTGCCAGCAGTTCTCTGGAGACCCAGTACTTC. Encoded protein: CASSSLETQYF. The chain carries TRBV28 and TRBJ2-5; no reliable D call. Looked up from germline, CDR1 is MDHEN and CDR2 is SYDVKM. Between the trimmed V and J ends, which lost 4 bases and 5 bases, there was a span of 5 bases. CDR3 length equals 11 residues. The variable domain in full, with the rest retrieved from reference TRBV28 and TRBJ2-5, is DVKVTQSSRYLVKRTGEKVFLECVQDMDHENMFWYRQDPGLGLRLIYFSYDVKMKEKGDIPEGYSVSREKKERFSLILESASTNQTSMYLCASSSLETQYFGPGTRLLVL.

This chain joins TRBV19 and TRBJ1-4; D unclear. Looked up from germline, CDR1 is LNHDA and CDR2 is SQIVND (reference sequence). Between the trimmed V and J ends, which lost 1 base and 0 bases, there was a span of 6 bases. The CDR3 length is 15 residues. The CDR3 DNA is TGTGCCAGTAGTATAGTACACGCAACTAATGAAAAACTGTTTTTT. As protein: CASSIVHATNEKLFF.

This clone was seen only once. This chain connects TRBV29-1 to TRBJ1-2; no definite D call. CDR1 and CDR2 from the germline V gene are SQVTM and ANQGSEA. This CDR3 region has 12 residues. Trimming shortened V by 5 bases and J by 4 bases, and 11 bases separated the two germline ends. The CDR3 DNA sequence: TGCAGCGTTCTGCGAGATTCCTATGGCTACACCTTC. Amino acids: CSVLRDSYGYTF.

The chain carries TRBV5-4 and TRBJ1-1; 7 positions match TRBD1. Germline V gene lookup returns CDR1 SGHNT and CDR2 YYREEE (reference sequence). The CDR3 is 15 amino acids. Trimming cost V 5 bases and J 9 bases; bases outside gene matches: 16. This chain's CDR3 is CASRNRGDGAGKAFF. The CDR3 DNA reads TGTGCCAGCAGAAACAGGGGAGACGGGGCTGGGAAAGCTTTCTTT.

V usage is TRBV2 and J usage is TRBJ2-7, with TRBD2 as a possible D gene (6 bases). The V gene's germline CDR1 is SNHLY and CDR2 FYNNEI. Trimming left V 3 bases short and J 1 base short, with 7 bases between. This CDR3 spans 13 amino acids. The CDR3 DNA reads as TGTGCCAGCAGTGATGGGGGGTCCTACGAGCAGTACTTC. Its protein product is CASSDGGSYEQYF.